One TCR beta chain is described in this entry. Its cognate antigen is unknown. The data derive from a study of blood T cells in healthy people across ages. Primers used in a second PCR of roughly 6 to 12 cycles were a sample-barcoded 5' primer and a J-beta primer mix. TCRdb itself ran the 5' RACE reads through MiXCR, one entry per CDR3 protein. In the table there are 1.5 million to 2 million distinct CDR3 sequences, around 48% of which are singletons. The study, taken as a whole, reports: Older age went with lower TCR beta diversity per million T cells, in a roughly linear way.

Each of the donors had approximately 10 milliliters of peripheral blood drawn into EDTA-treated Vacutainer tubes. Isolation recovered at least 6 million PBMCs from every sample. Samples each yielded at least 5 micrograms of total RNA. The CDR3 extends over 18 amino acids. After removal of 5 bases from V and 0 bases from J, the junction contained 14 bases not matched to a gene. Sequencing was performed on blood. The chain links TRBV12-3 or TRBV12-4 to TRBJ1-1, with 8 nucleotides matching TRBD1. The origin of this receptor is a woman in her forties in good health. CDR3 nucleotides: TGTGCCAGCAGTCCGATACCAAACAGGGGGGGCCTGAACACTGAAGCTTTCTTT. Translating it yields CASSPIPNRGGLNTEAFF.